These T cell receptor beta chains were read from a single sample in a study of T cell repertoires in cytomegalovirus infection. TCRdb re-derived calls from the reads in MiXCR, one entry per CDR3 protein. This sample has around 800,000 distinct CDR3 sequences, with about 31% found just once. No antigens are known for them. The material was cultured CD8+ T cells from PBMCs, obtained from culture after CMV antigen stimulation. The receptors come from a human donor in good health (CMV status not recorded). Some clones in this sample may be carry-over from other donors' samples. Both conserved end residues are part of each CDR3. A D gene is named only where the DNA matches it firmly. Expanded clones are given a class, and other clones once, few, many or no size at all.

j_call | v_call | clone_size | d_call | cdr3_aa | cdr3_nt
TRBJ2-3 | TRBV28 | . | TRBD2 | CASSRELAGVDTDTQYF | TGTGCCAGCAGTCGAGAACTAGCGGGGGTTGACACAGATACGCAGTATTTT
TRBJ1-5 | TRBV4-3 | . | TRBD1 | CASSPDRGTQPQHF | TGCGCCAGCAGCCCGGACAGGGGTACCCAGCCCCAGCATTTT
TRBJ2-1 | TRBV19 | . | . | CASRPQENNEQFF | TGTGCCAGCAGGCCCCAAGAAAACAATGAGCAATTCTTC
TRBJ1-4 | TRBV28 | few | . | CASTQWRGAANEKLFF | TGTGCCAGCACCCAATGGCGGGGGGCGGCTAATGAAAAACTGTTTTTT
TRBJ1-4 | TRBV12-3/TRBV12-4 | few | . | CASSRTHPATNEKLFF | TGTGCCAGCAGTCGGACCCACCCCGCAACTAATGAAAAACTGTTTTTT
TRBJ1-1 | TRBV14 | . | . | CASRDTANTEAFF | TGTGCCAGCAGGGACACAGCGAACACTGAAGCTTTCTTT
TRBJ1-2 | TRBV12-3/TRBV12-4 | . | . | CASSTSYGYTF | TGTGCCAGCAGTACCAGCTATGGCTACACCTTC
TRBJ2-1 | TRBV27 | many | TRBD1 | CASSLPTGGGNNEQFF | TGTGCCAGCAGTTTGCCGACAGGGGGCGGGAACAATGAGCAGTTCTTC
TRBJ1-5 | TRBV7-6 | . | . | CASSLRFGRNQPQHF | TGTGCCAGCAGCTTAAGGTTCGGGCGGAATCAGCCCCAGCATTTT
TRBJ1-1 | TRBV7-2 | . | TRBD1 | CAGSPWTGSGTEAFF | TGTGCCGGCAGCCCATGGACAGGTTCGGGTACTGAAGCTTTCTTT
TRBJ1-5 | TRBV12-3/TRBV12-4 | . | . | CASSSSGPQPQHF | TGTGCCAGCAGTTCCTCAGGGCCTCAGCCCCAGCATTTT
TRBJ2-1 | TRBV24-1 | . | . | CATSDPIYNEQFF | TGTGCCACCAGTGATCCGATATACAATGAGCAGTTCTTC
TRBJ2-3 | TRBV4-1 | . | . | CASSQYQRQAPTDTQYF | TGCGCCAGCAGCCAATACCAAAGACAGGCCCCCACAGATACGCAGTATTTT
TRBJ1-1 | TRBV7-8 | few | TRBD1 | CASSLAGTDDTEAFF | TGTGCCAGCAGCTTGGCGGGGACAGACGACACTGAAGCTTTCTTT
TRBJ2-1 | TRBV11-2 | . | TRBD2 | CASSVPGLAMFF | TGTGCCAGCAGCGTGCCGGGACTAGCGATGTTCTTC
TRBJ2-2 | TRBV24-1 | few | . | CATSAEEGMDGELFF | TGTGCCACCAGTGCTGAAGAGGGAATGGACGGGGAGCTGTTTTTT
TRBJ2-3 | TRBV7-2 | many | TRBD2 | CASSLGTSGGILVADTQYF | TGTGCCAGCAGCTTAGGAACTAGCGGGGGGATCTTGGTAGCAGATACGCAGTATTTT
TRBJ2-3 | TRBV7-6 | . | TRBD2 | CASSDSGGDRTDTQYF | TGTGCCAGCAGCGACAGCGGGGGGGACCGCACAGATACGCAGTATTTT
TRBJ1-2 | TRBV7-9 | many | . | CASSYDIGYGYTF | TGTGCCAGCAGCTATGACATCGGCTATGGCTACACCTTC
TRBJ1-1 | TRBV6-2/TRBV6-3 | few | . | CASSYAGGETEAFF | TGTGCCAGCAGTTACGCCGGGGGCGAAACTGAAGCTTTCTTT
TRBJ2-7 | TRBV7-6 | few | . | CASSQSGQGEQYF | TGTGCCAGCAGCCAGAGCGGGCAAGGCGAGCAGTACTTC
TRBJ1-1 | TRBV7-8 | many | . | CASSRGQRGGTEAFF | TGTGCCAGCAGCCGAGGACAGCGAGGAGGCACTGAAGCTTTCTTT
TRBJ2-2 | TRBV24-1 | . | . | CATSDFGGELFF | TGTGCCACCAGTGATTTCGGCGGGGAGCTGTTTTTT
TRBJ2-5 | TRBV7-9 | . | . | CASSPPEDRTAQYF | TGTGCCAGCAGCCCCCCGGAAGATCGAACCGCCCAGTACTTC
TRBJ2-2 | TRBV6-5 | . | TRBD1 | CASSGTGGTGELFF | TGTGCCAGCAGCGGGACAGGGGGCACCGGGGAGCTGTTTTTT
TRBJ2-3 | TRBV7-6 | many | . | CASSLGAGADTQYF | TGTGCCAGCAGCTTGGGGGCCGGAGCAGATACGCAGTATTTT
TRBJ2-2 | TRBV7-8 | many | . | CASSSMSGFKGTGELFF | TGTGCCAGCAGCTCCATGAGCGGGTTTAAGGGAACCGGGGAGCTGTTTTTT
TRBJ1-3 | TRBV7-8 | many | . | CASSQGKGAGNTIYF | TGTGCCAGCAGCCAGGGGAAGGGTGCTGGAAACACCATATATTTT
TRBJ1-4 | TRBV27 | once | . | CASSPLRPDPLSGEKLFF | TGTGCCAGCAGCCCCCTCAGGCCGGATCCCCTATCAGGTGAAAAACTGTTTTTT
TRBJ1-1 | TRBV6-2/TRBV6-3 | few | . | CASSTLPSLDAGHAEAFF | TGTGCCAGCAGTACCCTCCCTTCCCTGGACGCGGGTCACGCTGAAGCTTTCTTT
TRBJ1-1 | TRBV6-1 | few | . | CASSEWKTEAFF | TGTGCCAGCAGTGAATGGAAGACTGAAGCTTTCTTT
TRBJ1-3 | TRBV9 | . | . | CASSVDGNSGNTIYF | TGTGCCAGCAGCGTAGACGGCAACTCTGGAAACACCATATATTTT
TRBJ1-5 | TRBV12-3/TRBV12-4 | . | TRBD1 | CASSFETGISNQPQHF | TGTGCCAGCAGTTTCGAGACAGGGATAAGCAATCAGCCCCAGCATTTT
TRBJ1-1 | TRBV27 | few | . | CASSWDGNTEAFF | TGTGCCAGCAGTTGGGACGGGAACACTGAAGCTTTCTTT
TRBJ2-6 | TRBV19 | . | TRBD2 | CASSLAGGAYGANVLTF | TGTGCCAGTAGTCTAGCGGGGGGGGCCTATGGGGCCAACGTCCTGACTTTC
TRBJ2-1 | TRBV7-3 | . | TRBD2 | CASSLLVRTEGTSGGKSSYNEQFF | TGTGCCAGCAGCTTATTAGTACGGACTGAGGGGACTAGCGGGGGCAAAAGCTCCTACAATGAGCAGTTCTTC
TRBJ2-1 | TRBV4-3 | once | TRBD2 | CASSQDTGLFRGEQFF | TGCGCCAGCAGCCAAGATACGGGACTATTTAGGGGTGAGCAGTTCTTC
TRBJ2-1 | TRBV5-1 | . | . | CASSLADSYANEQFF | TGCGCCAGCAGCTTGGCTGACAGTTATGCCAATGAGCAGTTCTTC
TRBJ2-1 | TRBV7-2 | many | TRBD1 | CASSTGTGRNEQFF | TGTGCCAGCAGCACCGGGACAGGGAGGAATGAGCAGTTCTTC
TRBJ2-1 | TRBV13 | . | . | CASSFSGQQFF | TGTGCCAGCAGCTTTTCGGGACAGCAGTTCTTC
TRBJ1-4 | TRBV7-2 | . | . | CASSLEGPRTNEKLFF | TGTGCCAGCAGCTTAGAGGGCCCAAGGACTAATGAAAAACTGTTTTTT
TRBJ2-3 | TRBV7-9 | many | . | CASSSQGGSPQTSTDTQYF | TGTGCCAGCAGCTCGCAGGGTGGTAGTCCTCAGACTAGCACAGATACGCAGTATTTT
TRBJ2-1 | TRBV19 | . | . | CASTPGIVYNEQFF | TGTGCCAGTACCCCGGGGATAGTCTACAATGAGCAGTTCTTC
TRBJ2-1 | TRBV7-9 | many | TRBD2 | CASSLGGGYNEQFF | TGTGCCAGCAGCTTAGGCGGGGGCTACAATGAGCAGTTCTTC